Listed here are 27 T cell receptor beta chains from one sample, sequenced in a study of cytomegalovirus exposure and HLA in healthy donors. Primers included in the PCR were 60 Vbeta and 13 Jbeta primers. Sequencing was performed with immunoSEQ multiplex PCR; in TCRdb, only in-frame clones are kept and a portion is missing. Counted here are roughly 160,000 clones, around 85% occurring once; the ten biggest clones make up around 0.85%. The sample was PBMCs. These receptors originate from a woman aged 30 to 39 in good health and CMV-seronegative.

The chain joins TRBV19 to TRBJ2-5; possible D gene TRBD1, 5 bases. The CDR3 consists of 13 residues. Germline V gene data show CDR1 as LNHDA and CDR2 as SQIVND (reference sequence). The V end was cut by 6 bases, the J end by 1 base, with 9 bases between. The CDR3 protein is CASRLTVQETQYF. DNA of the CDR3: TGTGCCAGTAGGTTGACAGTCCAAGAGACCCAGTACTTC.

The V gene is TRBV6-4, the J gene TRBJ2-4, with a possible D match to TRBD2 (6 bases). V shed 5 bases and J shed 2 bases, with 22 bases lying between them. Germline V lookup: CDR1 MRHNA, CDR2 SNTAGT. The CDR3 runs 18 residues. The CDR3, as DNA: TGTGCCAGCAGTAAGACCCATCTAGCACGGGACTCCAAAAACATTCAGTACTTC. It translates to CASSKTHLARDSKNIQYF.

This clone was found once. The V and J genes are TRBV27 and TRBJ2-7; TRBD1 aligns across 9 bases. Trimming removed 8 bases from V and 6 bases from J; junction bases left unmatched: 8. The CDR3 runs 13 residues. From germline, CDR1 is MNHEY and CDR2 SMNVEV (reference sequence). CDR3 region: CASFGQGFLEQYF. The CDR3 DNA sequence: TGTGCCAGCTTTGGACAGGGGTTTCTCGAGCAGTACTTC.

This chain connects TRBV9 to TRBJ2-7; 8 bases match TRBD2. After removal of 4 bases from V and 4 bases from J, the junction contained 7 bases not matched to a gene. This CDR3 spans 14 amino acids. Germline V gives CDR1 SGDLS, CDR2 YYNGEE. The CDR3 spells CASSLSTSGYEQYF. CDR3 sequence (DNA): TGTGCCAGCAGCCTTAGCACTAGCGGATACGAGCAGTACTTC.

This clone has just a few counts. The gene calls are TRBV4-3 and TRBJ1-5; no reliable D call. The CDR3 runs 14 residues. CDR1 is LGHNA and CDR2 is YSLEER in the germline V gene. With 1 base removed from V and 3 bases from J, the gap between germline ends came to 7 bases. The CDR3 DNA follows: TGCGCCAGCAGCCAAGGAACAGTCAATCAGCCCCAGCATTTT. This sequence encodes CASSQGTVNQPQHF.

The J gene is TRBJ1-3, the V gene TRBV30; D perhaps matches TRBD1 (5 bases). Looked up from germline, CDR1 is GTSNPN and CDR2 is SVGIG (reference sequence). Trimming took 5 bases from V and 2 from J, leaving 10 bases between them. There are 13 residues in the CDR3. CDR3 protein: CAWSSGAGNTIYF. DNA for the CDR3: TGTGCCTGGTCCTCGGGGGCTGGAAACACCATATATTTT. The variable domain in full, completed from reference TRBV30 and TRBJ1-3, reads SQTIHQWPATLVQPVGSPLSLECTVEGTSNPNLYWYRQAAGRGLQLLFYSVGIGQISSEVPQNLSASRPQDRQFILSSKKLLLSDSGFYLCAWSSGAGNTIYFGEGSWLTVV.

The CDR3 loop reads CASSEGTASFEAFF. Written as DNA, the CDR3 is TGTGCCAGTAGTGAGGGGACAGCAAGCTTTGAAGCTTTCTTT. The rearrangement links TRBV19 to TRBJ1-1; 7 positions match TRBD1. CDR1 LNHDA and CDR2 SQIVND come from the germline V gene (reference sequence). The CDR3 totals 14 residues. With 5 bases clipped from V and 7 bases from J, the junction kept 10 bases outside the gene matches.

This chain's CDR3 is CASREPGTGTPEQYF. CDR3 in DNA: TGTGCCAGCAGGGAGCCGGGGACAGGGACTCCCGAGCAGTACTTC. The chain combines TRBV27 with TRBJ2-7; 9 bases agree with TRBD1. This CDR3 region has 15 residues. Losses at the gene ends were 6 bases for V and 6 bases for J; bases not matched to a gene: 12. Germline V gene data show CDR1 as MNHEY and CDR2 as SMNVEV (reference sequence).

This sequence joins TRBV6-5 and TRBJ2-2; 10 bases agree with TRBD2. The CDR3 is 16 residues long. Unmatched junction bases numbered 3, after V lost 2 bases and J lost 3 bases. Per germline, CDR1 MNHEY and CDR2 SVGAGI. The DNA of the CDR3 is TGTGCCAGCAGTTACGAAGCGGGAGGGCACACCGGGGAGCTGTTTTTT. This gives the protein CASSYEAGGHTGELFF.

The V gene is TRBV5-4, the J gene TRBJ2-3; D is possibly TRBD2 (6 bases). Germline CDR1 and CDR2: SGHNT and YYREEE (reference sequence). Trimming removed 1 base from V and 4 bases from J, with 16 bases in between. The CDR3 runs to 16 residues. The CDR3 protein is CASSLTGLAPPDTQYF. CDR3 nucleotides: TGTGCCAGCAGCTTGACCGGTCTAGCGCCTCCAGATACGCAGTATTTT.

J is TRBJ2-7 and V is TRBV4-2; 13 nucleotides line up with TRBD2. The CDR3 spans 15 residues. From germline, CDR1 is LGHNA and CDR2 YNFKEQ. Trimming removed 2 bases from V and 7 bases from J; junction bases left unmatched: 5. Written as DNA, the CDR3 is TGTGCCAGCAGCCAACCTGGACTAGCGGGAGCTGAGCAGTACTTC. Its translation is CASSQPGLAGAEQYF.

The chain has TRBV9 and TRBJ2-7; possibly TRBD1 for D (6 bases). Germline-derived CDR1 and CDR2 are SGDLS and YYNGEE. V was shortened by 4 bases and J by 5 bases, with 22 bases between the two germline ends. The CDR3 loop spans 16 amino acids. The CDR3 DNA is TGTGCCAGCAGCCCAGAAGGGCGCAGGGGCAACAACGAGCAGTACTTC. This gives the protein CASSPEGRRGNNEQYF.

CDR3 sequence: CASSVEGLAFDTQYF. The CDR3 DNA is TGTGCCAGCAGCGTAGAAGGACTAGCTTTCGATACGCAGTATTTT. V and J are TRBV9 and TRBJ2-3; 8 nucleotides match TRBD2. CDR1 SGDLS and CDR2 YYNGEE come from the germline V gene. Trimming removed 0 bases from V and 6 bases from J; junction bases left unmatched: 6. The CDR3 consists of 15 residues. The full variable domain, with the rest looked up from reference TRBV9 and TRBJ2-3, is DSGVTQTPKHLITATGQRVTLRCSPRSGDLSVYWYQQSLDQGLQFLIQYYNGEERAKGNILERFSAQQFPDLHSELNLSSLELGDSALYFCASSVEGLAFDTQYFGPGTRLTVL.

V and J are TRBV7-2 and TRBJ2-7; a weak D match, TRBD1 (5 bases). CDR1 is SGHTA and CDR2 is FQGNSA in the germline V gene. V dropped 1 base and J dropped 7 bases, with 11 bases sitting between them. The CDR3 has 13 residues. The DNA of the CDR3 is TGTGCCAGCAGCTTAGTGGCAGGGTGGGAGCAGTACTTC. This gives the protein CASSLVAGWEQYF.

The chain has TRBV19 and TRBJ2-2, with D tentatively TRBD2 (7 bases). The CDR3 spans 17 residues. The V end was cut by 6 bases, the J end by 1 base, with 18 bases between. Germline V gives CDR1 LNHDA, CDR2 SQIVND (reference sequence). In DNA, the CDR3 is TGTGCCAGTAGACCCAGTGCGGGGGCGCGGAACACCGGGGAGCTGTTTTTT. Translated, it gives CASRPSAGARNTGELFF. Supplemented by reference TRBV19 and TRBJ2-2, the full variable domain reads DGGITQSPKYLFRKEGQNVTLSCEQNLNHDAMYWYRQDPGQGLRLIYYSQIVNDFQKGDIAEGYSVSREKKESFPLTVTSAQKNPTAFYLCASRPSAGARNTGELFFGEGSRLTVL.

The gene calls are TRBV19 and TRBJ2-3; maybe TRBD2 (6 bases). V was pared by 4 bases and J by 0 bases, with 8 bases between. This CDR3 contains 14 residues. The germline CDR1 and CDR2 sequences are LNHDA and SQIVND (reference sequence). Written as DNA, the CDR3 is TGTGCCAGTAGTAGCGGGACTAGCACAGATACGCAGTATTTT. Protein sequence: CASSSGTSTDTQYF.

V gene TRBV9 combines with J gene TRBJ2-1; D is perhaps TRBD2 (6 bases). V lost 4 bases, J lost 4 bases, and 21 bases lay in between. CDR3 size: 17 residues. Germline CDR1 is SGDLS and CDR2 is YYNGEE. CDR3: CASSPARVLGGYNEQFF. The DNA of the CDR3 is TGTGCCAGCAGCCCAGCCAGAGTACTGGGGGGTTACAATGAGCAGTTCTTC.

CDR3 in amino acids: CASSATPGGVGLDTQYF. The CDR3 DNA reads TGTGCCAGCAGCGCGACCCCAGGGGGAGTCGGGTTAGATACGCAGTATTTT. The chain has TRBV9 and TRBJ2-3; 7 positions match TRBD1. The V and J ends lost 3 bases and 5 bases, in that order; junction bases with no gene match: 15. The CDR3 extends over 17 amino acids. Germline CDR1 and CDR2: SGDLS and YYNGEE.

In its sample, this clone was seen once. The chain recombines TRBV5-1 with TRBJ1-1; maybe TRBD1 (5 bases). Trimming stripped 1 base from V and 4 bases from J, with 8 bases between. The germline gives CDR1 SGHRS, CDR2 YFSETQ. This CDR3 spans 13 amino acids. The CDR3 DNA follows: TGCGCCAGCAGCTTGTCCGGGGGCACTGAAGCTTTCTTT. Amino acids: CASSLSGGTEAFF.

This chain joins TRBV6-5 and TRBJ1-2; D is possibly TRBD1 (5 bases). CDR1 is MNHEY, CDR2 SVGAGI, per germline. This CDR3 is built from 13 residues. Trimming stripped 6 bases from V and 6 bases from J, with 14 bases between. CDR3 sequence (DNA): TGTGCCAGCAGCCTATCAGGGATAGATGGCTACACCTTC. It specifies CASSLSGIDGYTF.

V gene TRBV27 combines with J gene TRBJ1-1, with a tentative D call TRBD1 (5 bases). Germline CDR1 MNHEY, CDR2 SMNVEV (reference sequence). V was trimmed by 0 bases and J by 1 base, leaving 9 bases between them. The CDR3 contains 15 residues. This CDR3 reads CASSLSSRANTEAFF. The CDR3 nucleotides read TGTGCCAGCAGTTTATCGTCCAGGGCGAACACTGAAGCTTTCTTT.

CDR3 loop: CASITGSPGNTIYF. Written as DNA, the CDR3 is TGTGCCAGTATCACGGGGTCCCCTGGAAACACCATATATTTT. This sequence joins TRBV6-6 and TRBJ2-2; D is unclear. The DNA end is a closer match to TRBJ1-3, so the J assignment may be wrong. Germline V gives CDR1 MNHNY, CDR2 SVGAGI (reference sequence). The CDR3 is made up of 14 amino acids.

The J gene is TRBJ1-2, the V gene TRBV28, with 9 nucleotides matching TRBD1. Germline assignment: CDR1 MDHEN and CDR2 SYDVKM. Trimming removed 10 bases from V and 5 bases from J; junction bases left unmatched: 2. The CDR3 is made up of 11 amino acids. CDR3 in amino acids: CATGQGYGYTF. DNA for the CDR3: TGTGCCACCGGACAGGGGTATGGCTACACCTTC.

This chain links TRBV7-9 with TRBJ2-7, with 9 bases aligning to TRBD1. Unmatched junction bases numbered 8, after V lost 8 bases and J lost 0 bases. Germline CDR1 SEHNR, CDR2 FQNEAQ (reference sequence). CDR3 size: 15 residues. The CDR3 spells CASDHTGGGSYEQYF. Written as DNA, the CDR3 is TGTGCCAGCGATCATACAGGGGGCGGCTCCTACGAGCAGTACTTC.

The rearrangement uses TRBV19 and TRBJ2-5; 9 bases map to TRBD1. Per germline, CDR1 LNHDA and CDR2 SQIVND (reference sequence). V lost 4 bases, J lost 5 bases, and 11 bases stayed unmatched. This CDR3 is built from 16 residues. In nucleotides, the CDR3 is TGTGCCAGTAGTACCCGACTCGGGACAGGGACGGAGACCCAGTACTTC. Its translation: CASSTRLGTGTETQYF.

The chain carries TRBV7-3 and TRBJ2-5; D is perhaps TRBD1 (5 bases). V lost 0 bases to trimming and J lost 3 bases, with 5 bases between them. In germline, CDR1 is SGHTA, CDR2 FQGTGA. This CDR3 is built from 13 residues. Here the CDR3 DNA reads TGTGCCAGCAGCTTAACAGGGGAAGAGACCCAGTACTTC. This codes for CASSLTGEETQYF.

The rearrangement uses TRBV6-5 and TRBJ2-7; unclear D gene. Germline-derived CDR1 and CDR2 are MNHEY and SVGAGI. The CDR3 sequence is 13 residues long. V shed 0 bases and J shed 4 bases, with 7 bases lying between them. The CDR3 here is CASSYSSEYEQYF. CDR3 in DNA: TGTGCCAGCAGTTACTCGTCCGAGTACGAGCAGTACTTC.